The T cell receptor beta chain described here comes from a study of cytomegalovirus exposure and HLA in healthy donors. General study points: The study put around 180 TCR beta chains on its list as cytomegalovirus-associated.

The PCR was carried out with 60 Vbeta primers and 13 Jbeta primers. Data came from immunoSEQ multiplex PCR; TCRdb stores just in-frame clones and leaves some out. The data hold 180,000 or so clones, with 60% to 80% observed a single time. Healthy donors of bone marrow made up the group. The V gene lost 2 bases and the J gene lost 9 bases, with 14 bases spanning the gap. The V gene's germline CDR1 is GTSNPN and CDR2 SVGIG (reference sequence). This CDR3 contains 14 residues. Points on this clone: Its antigen is as yet unknown.

The sample consisted of PBMCs. The receptor was derived from a man aged 45 to 65 in good health and CMV-seropositive. This chain uses TRBV30 with TRBJ1-6; weak D call: TRBD1 (6 bases). The CDR3 region is CAWSLDRLASPLHF. DNA for the CDR3: TGTGCCTGGAGTCTTGACAGGCTGGCTTCACCCCTCCACTTT.